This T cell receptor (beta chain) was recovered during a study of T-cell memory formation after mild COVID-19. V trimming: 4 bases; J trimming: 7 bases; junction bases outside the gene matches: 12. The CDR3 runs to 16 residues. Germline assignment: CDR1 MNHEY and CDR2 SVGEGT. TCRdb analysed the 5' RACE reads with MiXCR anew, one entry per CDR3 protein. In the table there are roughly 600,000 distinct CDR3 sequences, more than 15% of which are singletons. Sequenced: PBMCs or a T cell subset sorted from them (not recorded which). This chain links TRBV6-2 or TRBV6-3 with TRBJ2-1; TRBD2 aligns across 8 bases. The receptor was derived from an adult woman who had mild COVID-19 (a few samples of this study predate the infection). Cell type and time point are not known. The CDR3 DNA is TGTGCCAGCAGTTTACTAGCGGTTCCCCCTCGAAATGAGCAGTTCTTC. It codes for CASSLLAVPPRNEQFF.